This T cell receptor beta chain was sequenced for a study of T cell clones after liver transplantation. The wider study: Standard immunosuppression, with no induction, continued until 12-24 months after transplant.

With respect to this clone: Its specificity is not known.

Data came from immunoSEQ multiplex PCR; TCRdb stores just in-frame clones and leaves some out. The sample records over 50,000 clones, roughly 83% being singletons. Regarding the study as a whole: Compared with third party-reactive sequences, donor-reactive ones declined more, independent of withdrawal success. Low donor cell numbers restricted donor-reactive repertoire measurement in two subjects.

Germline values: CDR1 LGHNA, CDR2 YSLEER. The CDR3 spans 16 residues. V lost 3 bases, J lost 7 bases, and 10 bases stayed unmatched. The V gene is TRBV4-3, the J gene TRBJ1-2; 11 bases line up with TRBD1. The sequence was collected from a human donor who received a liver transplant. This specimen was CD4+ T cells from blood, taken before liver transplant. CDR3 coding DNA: TGCGCCAGCAGCCAGTCTGCAGGACAGGGGGCAGTTGGCTACACCTTC. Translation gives CASSQSAGQGAVGYTF.